A selection of T cell receptor beta chains follows, all from one sample in a study of blood T cell repertoires in COVID-19. The protocol was immunoSEQ multiplex PCR, while the TCRdb copy is restricted to in-frame clones and leaves out a portion. Among some 91,000 clones listed, around four fifths were seen once. Sequenced sample: peripheral blood. Source of these receptors: a human donor in a cohort sampled during active COVID-19. CDR3s include the opening cysteine and the closing phenylalanine or tryptophan. Each record gives: CDR3 length, J gene, D gene, V gene, clone size, CDR3 DNA, CDR3 protein. A D gene is named only where the DNA matches it firmly. Expanded clones are given a class, and other clones once, few, many or no size at all.

cdr3_length: 14
j_call: TRBJ2-1
d_call: TRBD2
v_call: TRBV29-1
clone_size: few
cdr3_nt: TGCAGCGTTGAATCATATAGCGGGAGTAATGAGCAGTTCTTC
cdr3_aa: CSVESYSGSNEQFF

cdr3_length: 15
j_call: TRBJ1-2
d_call: TRBD1
v_call: TRBV6-5
clone_size: -
cdr3_nt: TGTGCCAGCAGTTACACACCGGGACAGGGCTATGGCTACACCTTC
cdr3_aa: CASSYTPGQGYGYTF

cdr3_length: 13
j_call: TRBJ2-7
d_call: -
v_call: TRBV7-8
clone_size: -
cdr3_nt: TGTGCCAGCAGCTCGGCAGGGGCCTACGAGCAGTACTTC
cdr3_aa: CASSSAGAYEQYF

cdr3_length: 16
j_call: TRBJ2-7
d_call: TRBD2
v_call: TRBV10-3
clone_size: once
cdr3_nt: TGTGCCATCAGTGACCCCGGTAGGGCTAGCGGGAGCGAGCAGTACTTC
cdr3_aa: CAISDPGRASGSEQYF

cdr3_length: 13
j_call: TRBJ1-5
d_call: -
v_call: TRBV30
clone_size: -
cdr3_nt: TGTGCCTGGAGTGGCAGGGTAAATGGGCCCCAGCATTTT
cdr3_aa: CAWSGRVNGPQHF

cdr3_length: 12
j_call: TRBJ1-1
d_call: -
v_call: TRBV5-8
clone_size: -
cdr3_nt: TGTGCCAGCACCCGGGGGGGCACTGAAGCTTTCTTT
cdr3_aa: CASTRGGTEAFF

cdr3_length: 15
j_call: TRBJ2-7
d_call: -
v_call: TRBV6-5
clone_size: -
cdr3_nt: TGTGCCAGCAGTTCATCGACAGGCCTATATTACGAGCAGTACTTC
cdr3_aa: CASSSSTGLYYEQYF

cdr3_length: 17
j_call: TRBJ2-3
d_call: TRBD2
v_call: TRBV7-2
clone_size: -
cdr3_nt: TGTGCCAGCAGCTTAGGGCGGCTAGCGGGGGGCACAGATACGCAGTATTTT
cdr3_aa: CASSLGRLAGGTDTQYF

cdr3_length: 15
j_call: TRBJ2-2
d_call: TRBD2
v_call: TRBV4-2
clone_size: few
cdr3_nt: TGTGCCAGCAGCCGAAGCGGGACTAGATCCGGGGAGCTGTTTTTT
cdr3_aa: CASSRSGTRSGELFF

cdr3_length: 16
j_call: TRBJ1-2
d_call: TRBD1
v_call: TRBV9
clone_size: -
cdr3_nt: TGTGCCAGCAGCGTAGAACTCAGGGGGGCTAACTATGGCTACACCTTC
cdr3_aa: CASSVELRGANYGYTF

cdr3_length: 14
j_call: TRBJ1-4
d_call: -
v_call: TRBV19
clone_size: -
cdr3_nt: TGTGCCAGTAGTCAGGGGTTAACTAATGAAAAACTGTTTTTT
cdr3_aa: CASSQGLTNEKLFF

cdr3_length: 13
j_call: TRBJ1-1
d_call: TRBD1
v_call: TRBV19
clone_size: few
cdr3_nt: TGTGCCAGTAGCTCAGGGGGGACCACTGAAGCTTTCTTT
cdr3_aa: CASSSGGTTEAFF

cdr3_length: 19
j_call: TRBJ1-2
d_call: TRBD1
v_call: TRBV13
clone_size: -
cdr3_nt: TGTGCCAGCAGCTTAAATTTCGGGACAGGGGGCAGGAGGGACTATGGCTACACCTTC
cdr3_aa: CASSLNFGTGGRRDYGYTF

cdr3_length: 16
j_call: TRBJ2-3
d_call: TRBD2
v_call: TRBV19
clone_size: -
cdr3_nt: TGTGCCAGTAGTATAGTCAAGGGACTAGCCACAGATACGCAGTATTTT
cdr3_aa: CASSIVKGLATDTQYF

cdr3_length: 14
j_call: TRBJ2-3
d_call: TRBD1
v_call: TRBV25-1
clone_size: -
cdr3_nt: TGTGCCAGCAACTCGACAGGGGACACAGATACGCAGTATTTT
cdr3_aa: CASNSTGDTDTQYF

cdr3_length: 12
j_call: TRBJ2-1
d_call: -
v_call: TRBV5-1
clone_size: -
cdr3_nt: TGCGCCAGCAGCTTGGAACTCGATGAGCAGTTCTTC
cdr3_aa: CASSLELDEQFF

cdr3_length: 15
j_call: TRBJ2-3
d_call: -
v_call: TRBV28
clone_size: -
cdr3_nt: TGTGCCAGCAGCCTGAGGGGCAGGGGGGTAGATACGCAGTATTTT
cdr3_aa: CASSLRGRGVDTQYF

cdr3_length: 14
j_call: TRBJ2-7
d_call: -
v_call: TRBV6-5
clone_size: -
cdr3_nt: TGTGCCAGCAGTAGAACAGGGTTAGCCTACGAGCAGTACTTC
cdr3_aa: CASSRTGLAYEQYF

cdr3_length: 14
j_call: TRBJ1-2
d_call: -
v_call: TRBV7-9
clone_size: -
cdr3_nt: TGTGCCAGCAGCTTAGTTACCTCGGCGGGAGGCTACACCTTC
cdr3_aa: CASSLVTSAGGYTF

cdr3_length: 14
j_call: TRBJ1-6
d_call: -
v_call: TRBV5-6
clone_size: few
cdr3_nt: TGTGCCAGCAGCTACAGACCCTCCAATTCACCCCTCCACTTT
cdr3_aa: CASSYRPSNSPLHF

cdr3_length: 13
j_call: TRBJ1-2
d_call: TRBD1
v_call: TRBV5-1
clone_size: -
cdr3_nt: TGCGCCAGCAGCTTAAGTACAGGGGATGGCTACACCTTC
cdr3_aa: CASSLSTGDGYTF

cdr3_length: 16
j_call: TRBJ1-5
d_call: TRBD1
v_call: TRBV24-1
clone_size: -
cdr3_nt: TGTGCCACCAGTGATTTGAGGGACAGGGCCCATCAGCCCCAGCATTTT
cdr3_aa: CATSDLRDRAHQPQHF

cdr3_length: 15
j_call: TRBJ2-7
d_call: -
v_call: TRBV4-3
clone_size: -
cdr3_nt: TGCGCCAGCAGCCAAGAATGGGCCACCAGCTACGAGCAGTACTTC
cdr3_aa: CASSQEWATSYEQYF

cdr3_length: 13
j_call: TRBJ1-1
d_call: -
v_call: TRBV30
clone_size: -
cdr3_nt: TGTGCCTTCAAGGTCCTAGTGAACACTGAAGCTTTCTTT
cdr3_aa: CAFKVLVNTEAFF

cdr3_length: 17
j_call: TRBJ1-3
d_call: -
v_call: TRBV14
clone_size: -
cdr3_nt: TGTGCCAGCAGCCAAGACCAACAGGGTTTTAGGAGAAACACCATATATTTT
cdr3_aa: CASSQDQQGFRRNTIYF

cdr3_length: 15
j_call: TRBJ1-5
d_call: -
v_call: TRBV19
clone_size: -
cdr3_nt: TGTGCCAGTAGGAACCAACAGGGTAGCAATCAGCCCCAGCATTTT
cdr3_aa: CASRNQQGSNQPQHF

cdr3_length: 13
j_call: TRBJ2-7
d_call: -
v_call: TRBV29-1
clone_size: once
cdr3_nt: TGCAGCGTTGTAGTTGGGGGCGGCTACGAGCAGTACTTC
cdr3_aa: CSVVVGGGYEQYF

cdr3_length: 15
j_call: TRBJ1-2
d_call: -
v_call: TRBV15
clone_size: -
cdr3_nt: TGTGCCACCAGCAGAGATTCCGTCCGGAGTCAGGGCTACACCTTC
cdr3_aa: CATSRDSVRSQGYTF

cdr3_length: 16
j_call: TRBJ1-3
d_call: TRBD1
v_call: TRBV19
clone_size: -
cdr3_nt: TGTGCCAGTAGTACGCCGGGACAGAGCTCTGGAAACACCATATATTTT
cdr3_aa: CASSTPGQSSGNTIYF

cdr3_length: 15
j_call: TRBJ2-5
d_call: -
v_call: TRBV27
clone_size: -
cdr3_nt: TGTGCCAGCAGTTTATCGTGGGGGAGGCAAGAGACCCAGTACTTC
cdr3_aa: CASSLSWGRQETQYF

cdr3_length: 13
j_call: TRBJ2-1
d_call: -
v_call: TRBV6-5
clone_size: -
cdr3_nt: TGTGCCAGCAGGCACCTGAGAGGGAATGAGCAGTTCTTC
cdr3_aa: CASRHLRGNEQFF

cdr3_length: 14
j_call: TRBJ2-7
d_call: TRBD1
v_call: TRBV5-1
clone_size: once
cdr3_nt: TGCGCCAGCAGCTTGGGACAGGGGGCCTACGAGCAGTACTTC
cdr3_aa: CASSLGQGAYEQYF

cdr3_length: 14
j_call: TRBJ2-7
d_call: TRBD1
v_call: TRBV28
clone_size: few
cdr3_nt: TGTGCCAGCAGTTCCTACAGGGGGCTCTACGAGCAGTACTTC
cdr3_aa: CASSSYRGLYEQYF

cdr3_length: 14
j_call: TRBJ2-7
d_call: -
v_call: TRBV5-1
clone_size: -
cdr3_nt: TGCGCCAGCAGCTTGTCGGGTCGTTCCTACGAGCAGTACTTC
cdr3_aa: CASSLSGRSYEQYF

cdr3_length: 14
j_call: TRBJ2-7
d_call: -
v_call: TRBV25-1
clone_size: -
cdr3_nt: TGTGCCAGCAGCGAACCCCAGGGTTTCTACGAGCAGTACTTC
cdr3_aa: CASSEPQGFYEQYF

cdr3_length: 15
j_call: TRBJ2-4
d_call: -
v_call: TRBV9
clone_size: -
cdr3_nt: TGTGCCAGCAGCGCACCAGGGTCAGGCAAAAACATTCAGTACTTC
cdr3_aa: CASSAPGSGKNIQYF

cdr3_length: 14
j_call: TRBJ2-3
d_call: TRBD2
v_call: TRBV10-1
clone_size: -
cdr3_nt: TGCGCCAGCAGTATCCGACTAGCTTCAGATACGCAGTATTTT
cdr3_aa: CASSIRLASDTQYF

cdr3_length: 17
j_call: TRBJ1-2
d_call: -
v_call: TRBV21-1
clone_size: -
cdr3_nt: TGTGCCAGCAGCCATCTTTTCGGAGACAGAGGTTTCTATGGCTACACCTTC
cdr3_aa: CASSHLFGDRGFYGYTF

cdr3_length: 15
j_call: TRBJ1-1
d_call: -
v_call: TRBV23-1
clone_size: few
cdr3_nt: TGCGCCAGCACCAAACTATCCCGCGGAAACACTGAAGCTTTCTTT
cdr3_aa: CASTKLSRGNTEAFF

cdr3_length: 16
j_call: TRBJ1-1
d_call: -
v_call: TRBV7-2
clone_size: -
cdr3_nt: TGTGCCAGCAGCTTAGGGGGGCCGGGGTTGGGCACTGAAGCTTTCTTT
cdr3_aa: CASSLGGPGLGTEAFF

cdr3_length: 15
j_call: TRBJ1-2
d_call: -
v_call: TRBV5-1
clone_size: -
cdr3_nt: TGCGCCAGCAGCTTGGGGACAGAACTTCTTTATGGCTACACCTTC
cdr3_aa: CASSLGTELLYGYTF

cdr3_length: 15
j_call: TRBJ2-5
d_call: TRBD2
v_call: TRBV7-2
clone_size: -
cdr3_nt: TGTGCCAGCAGCTGGACTAGCGGGACCCAAGAGACCCAGTACTTC
cdr3_aa: CASSWTSGTQETQYF

cdr3_length: 15
j_call: TRBJ2-1
d_call: TRBD2
v_call: TRBV27
clone_size: -
cdr3_nt: TGTGCCAGCAGTTTGGCTAGCGGGGTTAACAATGAGCAGTTCTTC
cdr3_aa: CASSLASGVNNEQFF

cdr3_length: 16
j_call: TRBJ1-1
d_call: TRBD1
v_call: TRBV7-2
clone_size: -
cdr3_nt: TGTGCCAGCAGCTTTTCCGCCGGGACAGCGAACACTGAAGCTTTCTTT
cdr3_aa: CASSFSAGTANTEAFF

cdr3_length: 13
j_call: TRBJ2-5
d_call: TRBD2
v_call: TRBV7-3
clone_size: -
cdr3_nt: TGTGCCAGCAGCCCCCGGGAGGGAGAGACCCAGTACTTC
cdr3_aa: CASSPREGETQYF

cdr3_length: 16
j_call: TRBJ2-1
d_call: TRBD2
v_call: TRBV7-2
clone_size: -
cdr3_nt: TGTGCCAGCACCCCTCGCCCTACTAGCGTGGTACATGAGCAGTTCTTC
cdr3_aa: CASTPRPTSVVHEQFF

cdr3_length: 14
j_call: TRBJ2-5
d_call: -
v_call: TRBV7-2
clone_size: -
cdr3_nt: TGTGCCAGCAGCTTTTCCTACGGGGAAGAGACCCAGTACTTC
cdr3_aa: CASSFSYGEETQYF

cdr3_length: 17
j_call: TRBJ2-3
d_call: TRBD2
v_call: TRBV9
clone_size: -
cdr3_nt: TGTGCCAGCAGCGTAGGCGGGTCGACTAGCGGCACAGATACGCAGTATTTT
cdr3_aa: CASSVGGSTSGTDTQYF

cdr3_length: 12
j_call: TRBJ2-1
d_call: -
v_call: TRBV7-8
clone_size: -
cdr3_nt: TGTGCCAGCAGCCCTCACAACAATGAGCAGTTCTTC
cdr3_aa: CASSPHNNEQFF

cdr3_length: 13
j_call: TRBJ2-4
d_call: -
v_call: TRBV27
clone_size: -
cdr3_nt: TGTGCCAGCGTATCTCCAGCCAAAAACATTCAGTACTTC
cdr3_aa: CASVSPAKNIQYF

cdr3_length: 15
j_call: TRBJ2-5
d_call: TRBD2
v_call: TRBV5-4
clone_size: -
cdr3_nt: TGTGCCAGCAGCTTGGAGTCGGGGGGTGGAGAGACCCAGTACTTC
cdr3_aa: CASSLESGGGETQYF

cdr3_length: 12
j_call: TRBJ2-7
d_call: TRBD1
v_call: TRBV2
clone_size: once
cdr3_nt: TGTGCCAGCAGTGTCGACAGGGTTGTATCGTACTTC
cdr3_aa: CASSVDRVVSYF

cdr3_length: 17
j_call: TRBJ1-1
d_call: TRBD1
v_call: TRBV18
clone_size: -
cdr3_nt: TGTGCCAGCTCCCTCAGCGGGACAGGGGGAATGAACACTGAAGCTTTCTTT
cdr3_aa: CASSLSGTGGMNTEAFF

cdr3_length: 13
j_call: TRBJ2-5
d_call: -
v_call: TRBV7-9
clone_size: -
cdr3_nt: TGTGCCAGCAGCCCTCAACTAGGTACGGCCCAGTACTTC
cdr3_aa: CASSPQLGTAQYF

cdr3_length: 19
j_call: TRBJ2-6
d_call: TRBD1
v_call: TRBV4-3
clone_size: -
cdr3_nt: TGCGCCAGCAGCCAAGATCCGGACAGGCCGAACTCTGGGGCCAACGTCCTGACTTTC
cdr3_aa: CASSQDPDRPNSGANVLTF

cdr3_length: 14
j_call: TRBJ2-1
d_call: -
v_call: TRBV3-1/TRBV3-2
clone_size: -
cdr3_nt: TGTGCCAGCAGCCAAGACAGCTCCTACAATGAGCAGTTCTTC
cdr3_aa: CASSQDSSYNEQFF

cdr3_length: 14
j_call: TRBJ2-3
d_call: -
v_call: TRBV5-1
clone_size: -
cdr3_nt: TGCGCCAGCAGCTTTTTCCACTCCACAGATACGCAGTATTTT
cdr3_aa: CASSFFHSTDTQYF